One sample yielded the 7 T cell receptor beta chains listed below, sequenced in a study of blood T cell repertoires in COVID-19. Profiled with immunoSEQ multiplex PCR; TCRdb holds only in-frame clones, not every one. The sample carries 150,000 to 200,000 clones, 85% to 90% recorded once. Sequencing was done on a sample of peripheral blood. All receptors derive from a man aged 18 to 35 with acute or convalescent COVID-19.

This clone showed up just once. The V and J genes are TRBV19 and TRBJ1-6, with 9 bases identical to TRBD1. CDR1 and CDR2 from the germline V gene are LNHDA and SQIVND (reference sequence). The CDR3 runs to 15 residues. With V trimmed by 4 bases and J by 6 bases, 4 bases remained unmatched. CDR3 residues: CASSTQGARNSPLHF. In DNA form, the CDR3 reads TGTGCCAGTAGTACACAGGGGGCACGTAATTCACCCCTCCACTTT.

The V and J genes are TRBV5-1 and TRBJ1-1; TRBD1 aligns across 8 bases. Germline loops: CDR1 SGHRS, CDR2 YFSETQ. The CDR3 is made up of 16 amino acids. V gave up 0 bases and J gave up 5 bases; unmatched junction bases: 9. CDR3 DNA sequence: TGCGCCAGCAGCTTGGTTCAGGGGGCGGTTGGGACTGAAGCTTTCTTT. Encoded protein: CASSLVQGAVGTEAFF.

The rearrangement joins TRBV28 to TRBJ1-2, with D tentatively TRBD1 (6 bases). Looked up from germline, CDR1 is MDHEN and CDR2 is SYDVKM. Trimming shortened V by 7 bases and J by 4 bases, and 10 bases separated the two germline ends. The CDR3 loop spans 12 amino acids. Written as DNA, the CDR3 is TGTGCCAGCAATGGGGGCCCCTATGGCTACACCTTC. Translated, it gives CASNGGPYGYTF.

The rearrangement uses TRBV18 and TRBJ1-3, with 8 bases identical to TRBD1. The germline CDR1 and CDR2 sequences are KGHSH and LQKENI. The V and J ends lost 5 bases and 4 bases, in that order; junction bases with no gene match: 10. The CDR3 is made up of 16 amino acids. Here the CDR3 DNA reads TGTGCCAGCTCAACTACAGGGGGTACGGAAGGAAACACCATATATTTT. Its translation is CASSTTGGTEGNTIYF. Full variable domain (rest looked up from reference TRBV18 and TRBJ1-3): NAGVMQNPRHLVRRRGQEARLRCSPMKGHSHVYWYRQLPEEGLKFMVYLQKENIIDESGMPKERFSAEFPKEGPSILRIQQVVRGDSAAYFCASSTTGGTEGNTIYFGEGSWLTVV.

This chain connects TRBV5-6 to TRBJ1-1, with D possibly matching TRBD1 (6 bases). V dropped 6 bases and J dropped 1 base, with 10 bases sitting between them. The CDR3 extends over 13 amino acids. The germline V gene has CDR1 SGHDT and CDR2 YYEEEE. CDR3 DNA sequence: TGTGCCAGCACCAAACAGGGGAACACTGAAGCTTTCTTT. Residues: CASTKQGNTEAFF.

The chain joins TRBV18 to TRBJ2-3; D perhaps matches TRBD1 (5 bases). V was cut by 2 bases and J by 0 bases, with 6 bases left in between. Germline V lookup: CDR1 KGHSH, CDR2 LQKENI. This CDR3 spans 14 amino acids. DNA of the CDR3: TGTGCCAGCTCACCAGACAGTAGCACAGATACGCAGTATTTT. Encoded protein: CASSPDSSTDTQYF.

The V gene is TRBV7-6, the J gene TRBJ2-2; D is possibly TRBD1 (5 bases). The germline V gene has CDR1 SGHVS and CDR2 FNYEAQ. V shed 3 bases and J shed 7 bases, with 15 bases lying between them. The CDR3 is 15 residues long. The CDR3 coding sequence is TGTGCCAGCAGCTTGGACGCATTAAGGGGCGGGGAGCTGTTTTTT. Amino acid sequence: CASSLDALRGGELFF.